This T cell receptor beta chain was documented in a study of blood T cell repertoires in COVID-19. Study at large: Acute-phase and convalescent COVID-19 samples originated in the United States, Italy and Spain. In each case, the material was cDNA or gDNA derived from T cells, B-cell-depleted T cells, or PBMCs.

The V and J ends lost 2 bases and 7 bases respectively, with 11 bases between them. The germline V gene has CDR1 LNHNV and CDR2 YYDKDF (reference sequence). The CDR3 consists of 13 residues. Authors' analysis steps: Estimation of nucleated cell counts was performed using reference gene primer amplification. Assay: immunoSEQ multiplex PCR; the TCRdb copy retains only in-frame clones and omits some. V and J calls and clone size are given by that table; D and trimming were obtained from the DNA. The data show under 200,000 clones, 75% to 90% seen once. Sequences were obtained from peripheral blood. V usage is TRBV15 and J usage is TRBJ1-2; D is uncertain. The sequence was collected from a man in his sixties with acute or convalescent COVID-19. CDR3 in amino acids: CATSRPKGGGYTF. CDR3 nucleotides: TGTGCCACCAGCAGACCCAAAGGCGGTGGCTACACCTTC.